This T cell receptor (beta chain) appears in the sequencing data of a study of CD8+ T cells in alopecia areata. The germline CDR1 and CDR2 sequences are MNHNY and SVGAGI (reference sequence). This CDR3 spans 14 amino acids. Trimming removed 2 bases at V and 8 bases at J, with 13 bases between. The treatment is: oral pan-JAK inhibitor, 5-10 mg twice daily. Lesional scalp punch biopsies and peripheral blood were collected from alopecia areata patients. It was cDNA, reverse transcribed from extracted RNA, that served as the sequencing template. Assay: immunoSEQ multiplex PCR; the TCRdb copy retains only in-frame clones and omits some. Of 90,000 to 120,000 clones in the sample, roughly 84% were seen once.

This sequence was found in a human donor with alopecia areata. The gene calls are TRBV6-6 and TRBJ2-1; D is unresolved. This specimen consisted of CD8+ T cells sorted from blood, obtained at week 24, from a patient treated with tofacitinib. The CDR3 region has the DNA TGTGCCAGCAGTTACATGGAGTCTTGGGATGAGCAGTTCTTC. This sequence encodes CASSYMESWDEQFF.